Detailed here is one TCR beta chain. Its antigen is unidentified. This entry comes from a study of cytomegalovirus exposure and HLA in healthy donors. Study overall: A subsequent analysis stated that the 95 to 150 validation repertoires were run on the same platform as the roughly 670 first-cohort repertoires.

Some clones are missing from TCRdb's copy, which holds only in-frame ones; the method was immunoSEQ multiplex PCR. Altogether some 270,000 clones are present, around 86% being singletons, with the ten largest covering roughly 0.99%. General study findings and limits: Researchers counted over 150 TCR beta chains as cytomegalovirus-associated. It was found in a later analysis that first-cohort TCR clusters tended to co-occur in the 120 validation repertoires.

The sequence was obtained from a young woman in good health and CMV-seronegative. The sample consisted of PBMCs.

CDR3 loop: CASSVAPREILTGKGTGYGYTF. The CDR3 DNA is TGTGCCAGCAGCGTAGCTCCCAGGGAAATACTGACAGGGAAAGGTACCGGCTATGGCTACACCTTC. The rearrangement links TRBV9 to TRBJ1-2; 7 bases line up with TRBD1. Germline CDR1 is SGDLS and CDR2 is YYNGEE. CDR3 length: 22 residues. Unmatched junction bases numbered 27, after V lost 0 bases and J lost 4 bases.